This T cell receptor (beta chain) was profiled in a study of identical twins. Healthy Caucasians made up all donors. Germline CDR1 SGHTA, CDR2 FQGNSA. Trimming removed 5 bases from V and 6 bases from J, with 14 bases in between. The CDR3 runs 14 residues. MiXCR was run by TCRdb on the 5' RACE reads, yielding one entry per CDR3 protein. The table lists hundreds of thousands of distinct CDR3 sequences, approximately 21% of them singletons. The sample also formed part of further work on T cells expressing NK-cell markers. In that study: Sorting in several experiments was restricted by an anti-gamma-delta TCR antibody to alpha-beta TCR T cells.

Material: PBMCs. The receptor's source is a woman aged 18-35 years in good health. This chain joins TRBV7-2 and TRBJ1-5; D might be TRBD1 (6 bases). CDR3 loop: CASSVTRGSQPQHF. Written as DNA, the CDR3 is TGTGCCAGCAGCGTTACCAGGGGAAGTCAGCCCCAGCATTTT.